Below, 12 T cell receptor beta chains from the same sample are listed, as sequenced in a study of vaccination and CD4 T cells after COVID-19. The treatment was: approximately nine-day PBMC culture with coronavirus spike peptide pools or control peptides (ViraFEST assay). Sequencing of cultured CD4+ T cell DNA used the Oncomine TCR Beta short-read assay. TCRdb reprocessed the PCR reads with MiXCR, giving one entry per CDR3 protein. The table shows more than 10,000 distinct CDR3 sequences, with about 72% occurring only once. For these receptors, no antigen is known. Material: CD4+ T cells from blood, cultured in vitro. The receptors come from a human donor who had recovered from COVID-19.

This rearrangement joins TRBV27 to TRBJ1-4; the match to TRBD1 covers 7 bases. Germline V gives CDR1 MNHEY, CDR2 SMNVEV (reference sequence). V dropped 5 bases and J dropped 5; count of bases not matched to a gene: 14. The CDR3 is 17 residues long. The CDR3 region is CASSPRQGRWRNEKLFF. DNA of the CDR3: TGTGCCAGCAGTCCTCGACAGGGACGGTGGCGCAATGAAAAACTGTTTTTT.

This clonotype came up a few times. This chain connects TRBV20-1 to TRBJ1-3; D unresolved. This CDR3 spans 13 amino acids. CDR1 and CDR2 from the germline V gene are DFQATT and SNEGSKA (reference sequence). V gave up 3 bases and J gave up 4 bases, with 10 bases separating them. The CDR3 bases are TGCAGTGCTAGGAGGGAGGAAGGAAACACCATATATTTT. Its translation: CSARREEGNTIYF.

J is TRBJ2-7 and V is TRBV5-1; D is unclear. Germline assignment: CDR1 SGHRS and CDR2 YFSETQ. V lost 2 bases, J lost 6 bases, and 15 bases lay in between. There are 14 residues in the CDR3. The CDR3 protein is CASSFPDLPSEQYF. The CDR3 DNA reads TGCGCCAGCAGCTTTCCCGACCTACCCAGCGAGCAGTACTTC.

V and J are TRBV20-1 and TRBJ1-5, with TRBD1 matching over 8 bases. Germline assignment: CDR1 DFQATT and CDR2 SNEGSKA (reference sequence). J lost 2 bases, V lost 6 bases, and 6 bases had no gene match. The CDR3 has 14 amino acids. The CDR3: CSAWGQARNQPQHF. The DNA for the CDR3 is TGCAGTGCGTGGGGACAGGCCCGCAATCAGCCCCAGCATTTT.

DNA of the CDR3: TGTGCCAGCAGCGGCGGACTGACGACCTCTTCCTACGAGCAGTACTTC. Its protein product is CASSGGLTTSSYEQYF. This chain uses TRBV13 with TRBJ2-7; D is perhaps TRBD2 (5 bases). CDR3 length: 16 residues. V was shortened by 5 bases and J by 1 base, with 18 bases between the two germline ends. Looked up from germline, CDR1 is PRHDT and CDR2 is FYEKMQ (reference sequence).

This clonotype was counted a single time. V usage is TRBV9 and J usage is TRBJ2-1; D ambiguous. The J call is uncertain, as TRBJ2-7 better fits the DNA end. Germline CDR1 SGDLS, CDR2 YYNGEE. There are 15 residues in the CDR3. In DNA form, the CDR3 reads TGTGCCAGCAGCGTAGGTTGGATGAGGACCTACGAGCAGTACTTC. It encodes CASSVGWMRTYEQYF.

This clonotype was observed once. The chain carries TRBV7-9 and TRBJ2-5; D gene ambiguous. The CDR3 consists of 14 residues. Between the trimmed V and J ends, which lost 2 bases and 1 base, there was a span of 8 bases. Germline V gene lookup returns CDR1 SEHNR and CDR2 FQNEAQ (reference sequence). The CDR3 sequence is CASSLPPGQETQYF. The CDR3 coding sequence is TGTGCCAGCAGCTTACCTCCAGGCCAAGAGACCCAGTACTTC.

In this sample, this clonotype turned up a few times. The CDR3 is CASSNRETQYF. DNA of the CDR3: TGTGCCAGCAGTAACAGAGAGACCCAGTACTTC. The chain carries TRBV11-2 and TRBJ2-5; D is unresolved. This CDR3 is 11 amino acids long. With 6 bases removed from V and 4 bases from J, the gap between germline ends came to 6 bases. Germline CDR1 and CDR2: SGHAT and FQNNGV.

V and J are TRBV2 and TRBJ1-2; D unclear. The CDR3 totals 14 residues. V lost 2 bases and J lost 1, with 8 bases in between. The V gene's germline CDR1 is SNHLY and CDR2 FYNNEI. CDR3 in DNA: TGTGCCAGCAGTGAAACGCAGGATAACTATGGCTACACCTTC. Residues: CASSETQDNYGYTF.

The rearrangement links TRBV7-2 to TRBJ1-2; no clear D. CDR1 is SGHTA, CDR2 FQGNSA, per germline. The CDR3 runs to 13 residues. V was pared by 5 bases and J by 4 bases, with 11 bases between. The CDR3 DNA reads TGTGCCAGCAGCCCCCCAGGTGCCTATGGCTACACCTTC. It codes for CASSPPGAYGYTF.

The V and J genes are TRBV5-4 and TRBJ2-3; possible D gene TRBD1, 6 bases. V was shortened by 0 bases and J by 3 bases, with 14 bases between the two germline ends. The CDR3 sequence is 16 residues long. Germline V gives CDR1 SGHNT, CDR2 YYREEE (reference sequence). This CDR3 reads CASSLGALRGTDTQYF. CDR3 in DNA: TGTGCCAGCAGCTTGGGGGCTCTTAGGGGGACAGATACGCAGTATTTT.

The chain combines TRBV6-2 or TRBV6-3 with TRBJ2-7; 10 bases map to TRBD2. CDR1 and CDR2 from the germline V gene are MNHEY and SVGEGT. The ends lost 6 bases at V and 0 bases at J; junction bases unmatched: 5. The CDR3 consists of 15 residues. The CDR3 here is CASSILAGSSYEQYF. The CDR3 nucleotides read TGTGCCAGCAGCATACTAGCGGGGAGCTCCTACGAGCAGTACTTC.